Following are 6 T cell receptor beta chains from one sample sequenced in a study of beta chain features in type 1 diabetes. As every portion of the isolated RNA was reverse transcribed, the sequencing read expressed TCRB transcripts. The protocol was immunoSEQ multiplex PCR, while the TCRdb copy is restricted to in-frame clones and leaves out a portion. The sample shows 250,000 to 350,000 clones, 12% to 15% of them seen only once. Specimen: central memory CD4+ T cells from blood. The receptors originated from a man aged 25 to 40 in good health.

The V and J genes are TRBV7-2 and TRBJ2-5; 11 bases are shared with TRBD2. Trimming took 4 bases from V and 5 from J; bases not matched to a gene: 6. Germline CDR1 is SGHTA and CDR2 is FQGNSA. The CDR3 contains 15 residues. CDR3 sequence: CASSSTSGGSETQYF. CDR3 DNA: TGTGCCAGCAGCTCAACTAGCGGGGGATCGGAGACCCAGTACTTC.

In its sample, this clone was seen a few times. This chain joins TRBV7-2 and TRBJ2-1; D is ambiguous. The CDR3 loop spans 14 amino acids. Germline V gene lookup returns CDR1 SGHTA and CDR2 FQGNSA. V shed 1 base and J shed 0 bases, with 4 bases lying between them. CDR3 in amino acids: CASSLDSSYNEQFF. CDR3 sequence (DNA): TGTGCCAGCAGCTTAGATAGCTCCTACAATGAGCAGTTCTTC.

The chain couples TRBV7-2 to TRBJ2-5, with D possibly being TRBD1 or TRBD2 (5 bases each). V shed 5 bases and J shed 3 bases, with 13 bases lying between them. CDR1 and CDR2 (germline): SGHTA, FQGNSA. This CDR3 is built from 14 residues. This chain's CDR3 is CASSVYRDEETQYF. DNA of the CDR3: TGTGCCAGCAGCGTGTACCGGGACGAAGAGACCCAGTACTTC.

V gene TRBV5-1 combines with J gene TRBJ2-1, with D perhaps TRBD1 (6 bases). Germline V gene lookup returns CDR1 SGHRS and CDR2 YFSETQ. V lost 3 bases, J lost 5 bases, and 15 bases lay in between. The CDR3 covers 15 residues. The CDR3 region is CASSSRAQGNNEQFF. The CDR3 coding sequence is TGCGCCAGCAGCTCACGTGCCCAGGGGAACAATGAGCAGTTCTTC.

Only a few counts were recorded for this clone. The V call is TRBV30, the J call TRBJ2-4, with 9 bases fitting TRBD2. The CDR3 totals 18 residues. CDR1 GTSNPN and CDR2 SVGIG come from the germline V gene (reference sequence). Losses at the gene ends were 0 bases for V and 0 bases for J; bases not matched to a gene: 9. The CDR3 DNA sequence: TGTGCCTGGAGTGTACTAGCGGGCGCGGGTCTAGCCAAAAACATTCAGTACTTC. Its translation is CAWSVLAGAGLAKNIQYF.

The chain uses TRBV30 and TRBJ2-1; TRBD2 agrees at 7 bases. The trim removed 4 bases at V and 10 bases at J, leaving 13 bases unmatched. This CDR3 has 14 amino acids. Germline V CDR1 and CDR2: GTSNPN, SVGIG (reference sequence). CDR3 nucleotide sequence: TGTGCCTGGATGGAGACGGGGAGGGGCCAGGAGCAGTTCTTC. It translates to CAWMETGRGQEQFF.